Following are 30 T cell receptor beta chains from one sample sequenced in a study of blood T cells in healthy people across ages. A second 7 to 11 cycle PCR used barcoded and J-beta primers. MiXCR, run by TCRdb on the 5' RACE reads, gives a single entry per CDR3 protein. Of around 690,000 distinct CDR3 sequences listed, roughly 58% are singletons. Source material: blood. The receptors originated from a man aged 55 to 70 in good health.

This clonotype was counted only a few times. The rearrangement uses TRBV29-1 and TRBJ2-1; the D is unclear. With 4 bases removed from V and 4 bases from J, the gap between germline ends came to 8 bases. Germline V CDR1 and CDR2: SQVTM, ANQGSEA. This CDR3 has 12 amino acids. CDR3 nucleotide sequence: TGCAGCGTTGTGTCAGCGTACAATGAGCAGTTCTTC. Its protein is CSVVSAYNEQFF.

The count of this clonotype is one. The gene calls are TRBV7-9 and TRBJ2-4; TRBD2 matches at 7 bases. Germline V CDR1 and CDR2: SEHNR, FQNEAQ (reference sequence). The J segment lost 4 bases and the V segment lost 2 bases, leaving 2 bases of the junction unmatched. This CDR3 region has 14 residues. The CDR3 bases are TGTGCCAGCAGCTTATCTAGCGGAAAAAACATTCAGTACTTC. Protein product: CASSLSSGKNIQYF.

This chain links TRBV6-2 or TRBV6-3 with TRBJ1-4, with D perhaps TRBD1 (6 bases). There are 15 residues in the CDR3. Trimming pared 3 bases from V and 2 bases from J, leaving 10 bases between. Germline CDR1 reads MNHEY; CDR2 reads SVGEGT. For the CDR3, the DNA is TGTGCCAGCAGTTATGGGGGGCAGACTAATGAAAAACTGTTTTTT. The encoded protein is CASSYGGQTNEKLFF.

At least ten counts were recorded for this clonotype. The V and J genes are TRBV5-1 and TRBJ2-5; D perhaps matches TRBD2 (7 bases). The V and J ends lost 1 base and 3 bases respectively, with 13 bases between them. CDR1 is SGHRS, CDR2 YFSETQ, per germline. This CDR3 spans 15 amino acids. CDR3 in amino acids: CASSLRGGLEETQYF. In DNA form, the CDR3 reads TGCGCCAGCAGCTTGAGGGGGGGCTTGGAAGAGACCCAGTACTTC.

This clonotype was counted only a few times. The chain carries TRBV6-1 and TRBJ1-5; the D is unclear. This CDR3 has 13 amino acids. V was pared by 4 bases and J by 0 bases, with 4 bases between. Germline values: CDR1 MNHNS, CDR2 SASEGT. CDR3 DNA sequence: TGTGCCAGCAGTGGGGATAGCAATCAGCCCCAGCATTTT. It yields the protein CASSGDSNQPQHF.

The chain has TRBV3-1 and TRBJ2-1; D is ambiguous. CDR1 is LGHDT, CDR2 YNNKEL, per germline (reference sequence). CDR3 length equals 15 residues. V was trimmed by 1 base and J by 2 bases, leaving 9 bases between them. For the CDR3, the DNA is TGTGCCAGCAGCCAAGGGAACTACCCCTACAATGAGCAGTTCTTC. It encodes CASSQGNYPYNEQFF.

V is TRBV11-2 and J is TRBJ2-7, with D perhaps matching TRBD1 (6 bases). Germline V gives CDR1 SGHAT, CDR2 FQNNGV. Trimming removed 7 bases from V and 0 bases from J, with 16 bases in between. The CDR3 is made up of 15 amino acids. The CDR3 DNA is TGTGCCAGCACCCTAGACAGGTTGAGCTCCTACGAGCAGTACTTC. It translates to CASTLDRLSSYEQYF.

The CDR3 loop is CASSLEQGALGKLFF. CDR3 DNA: TGTGCCAGCAGCTTGGAACAGGGGGCGCTCGGAAAACTGTTTTTT. This chain connects TRBV5-8 to TRBJ1-4, with TRBD1 identical over 9 bases. The germline V gene encodes CDR1 SGHTS and CDR2 YDEGEE. The CDR3 length is 15 residues. J lost 10 bases, V lost 0 bases, and 7 bases had no gene match.

This clonotype was detected a few times. The chain carries TRBV12-3 or TRBV12-4 and TRBJ1-2; 9 nucleotides match TRBD1. The CDR3 loop spans 13 amino acids. The J segment lost 13 bases and the V segment lost 5 bases, leaving 11 bases of the junction unmatched. The CDR3: CASSPRDRERCTF. CDR3 nucleotide sequence: TGTGCCAGCAGTCCCCGGGACAGGGAAAGGTGCACCTTC.

Remarks on this clonotype: A much more abundant neighbour one base away suggests this may be a read error. The chain carries TRBV7-9 and TRBJ2-1; the D gene is possibly TRBD2 (6 bases). Germline V lookup: CDR1 SEHNR, CDR2 FQNEAQ (reference sequence). V gave up 6 bases and J gave up 9 bases, with 15 bases separating them. The CDR3 has 13 residues. The CDR3 spells CASSRGLAGEQFF. The CDR3, as DNA: TGTGCCAGCAGTCGGGGACTCGCGGGTGAGCAGTTCTTC. Combining the CDR3 with reference TRBV7-9 and TRBJ2-1 gives the whole variable domain DTGVSQNPRHKITKRGQNVTFRCDPISEHNRLYWYRQTLGQGPEFLTYFQNEAQLEKSRLLSDRFSAERPKGSFSTLEIQRTEQGDSAMYLCASSRGLAGEQFFGPGTRLTVL.

The V and J genes are TRBV29-1 and TRBJ2-7, with 8 nucleotides matching TRBD1. The DNA end favors TRBJ2-5, so the J call may be wrong. In germline, CDR1 is SQVTM, CDR2 ANQGSEA. The CDR3 spans 15 residues. The CDR3, as DNA: TGCAGCGTTGGGCCGGACAGGGCCTGGGGAGAGACCCAGTACTTC. It is translated as CSVGPDRAWGETQYF.

The V and J genes are TRBV2 and TRBJ1-2, with 10 bases fitting TRBD1. V shed 8 bases and J 7 bases; nucleotides not matched to a gene: 7. This CDR3 region has 13 residues. CDR1 and CDR2 (germline): SNHLY, FYNNEI. The CDR3: CASQGQGVFGYTF. CDR3 bases: TGTGCCAGCCAAGGACAGGGGGTTTTTGGCTACACCTTC.

The rearrangement joins TRBV7-9 to TRBJ2-7; D is possibly TRBD1 (6 bases). The CDR3 extends over 12 amino acids. V gave up 5 bases and J gave up 6 bases, with 11 bases separating them. CDR1 is SEHNR, CDR2 FQNEAQ, per germline (reference sequence). CDR3 bases: TGTGCCAGCAGCATACAGGGAATCGAGCAGTACTTC. Residues: CASSIQGIEQYF.

The chain combines TRBV3-1 with TRBJ2-7; D is ambiguous. The length of the CDR3 is 14 residues. Deletions cut 0 bases from V and 3 bases from J, with 9 bases between. CDR1 LGHDT and CDR2 YNNKEL come from the germline V gene (reference sequence). CDR3 coding DNA: TGTGCCAGCAGCCAAGACCCGTTTGTCTACGAGCAGTACTTC. Protein: CASSQDPFVYEQYF.

The V gene is TRBV6-5, the J gene TRBJ2-3; TRBD1 might be the D (6 bases). Trimming left V 6 bases short and J 1 base short, with 14 bases between. The CDR3 has 15 residues. The germline CDR1 and CDR2 sequences are MNHEY and SVGAGI. The CDR3 DNA sequence: TGTGCCAGCAGCCCTGGGGGCCGCGGCACAGATACGCAGTATTTT. Translating it yields CASSPGGRGTDTQYF.

This clonotype has a handful of counts. V is TRBV3-1 and J is TRBJ2-3; TRBD2 agrees at 7 bases. Germline CDR1 and CDR2: LGHDT and YNNKEL (reference sequence). The CDR3 is 13 amino acids. V was pared by 1 base and J by 5 bases, with 0 bases of the junction left unmatched. The CDR3 sequence: CASSQGGGDTQYF. In DNA, the CDR3 is TGTGCCAGCAGCCAAGGGGGGGGAGATACGCAGTATTTT.

The rearrangement joins TRBV14 to TRBJ1-2; 7 bases match TRBD1. The V segment lost 0 bases and the J segment 8 bases; nucleotides outside the gene matches: 6. Germline CDR1 and CDR2: SGHDN and FVKESK. CDR3 length equals 14 residues. CDR3 protein: CASSQELTGDGYTF. As DNA, the CDR3 is TGTGCCAGCAGCCAAGAGCTCACAGGGGACGGCTACACCTTC.

The gene calls are TRBV24-1 and TRBJ1-2, with D uncertain. The CDR3 totals 14 residues. The V gene's germline CDR1 is KGHDR and CDR2 SFDVKD. V dropped 4 bases and J dropped 3 bases, with 11 bases sitting between them. In nucleotides, the CDR3 is TGTGCCACCAGTGAGGGCCGTGGGGACTATGGCTACACCTTC. It translates to CATSEGRGDYGYTF.

This clonotype has only one observation. The gene calls are TRBV20-1 and TRBJ2-7; 8 bases match TRBD1. The CDR3 length is 16 residues. V shed 3 bases and J 0 bases; nucleotides not matched to a gene: 10. Germline values: CDR1 DFQATT, CDR2 SNEGSKA (reference sequence). The CDR3 DNA is TGCAGTGCTAGCCCCCTACAGGGGGTAGCCTCCTACGAGCAGTACTTC. Its translation: CSASPLQGVASYEQYF.

The V gene is TRBV10-3, the J gene TRBJ2-5; D not certain. Per germline, CDR1 ENHRY and CDR2 SYGVKD. The V gene lost 3 bases and the J gene lost 11 bases, with 10 bases spanning the gap. This CDR3 has 11 amino acids. The CDR3 DNA follows: TGTGCCATCAGTGAAATGGGCCGGCAGTACTTC. Its translation is CAISEMGRQYF.

V and J are TRBV7-7 and TRBJ2-1, with TRBD2 as a possible D gene (5 bases). The J call may be incorrect, as the DNA end agrees better with TRBJ2-7. The CDR3 consists of 15 residues. Germline V CDR1 and CDR2: SSHAT, FNYEAQ (reference sequence). CDR3 in amino acids: CASSVSGSGGYEQYF. Here the CDR3 DNA reads TGTGCCAGCAGCGTATCCGGGTCAGGAGGCTACGAGCAGTACTTC.

The V gene is TRBV5-1, the J gene TRBJ2-3, with 8 positions matching TRBD2. CDR1 is SGHRS and CDR2 is YFSETQ in the germline V gene. V lost 5 bases, J lost 2 bases, and 10 bases stayed unmatched. The CDR3 consists of 16 residues. As DNA, the CDR3 is TGCGCCAGCAGATCGCCGCGGGGGGCCAACACAGATACGCAGTATTTT. Translated, it gives CASRSPRGANTDTQYF.

The genes are TRBV19 and TRBJ2-7; 9 bases map to TRBD1. The length of the CDR3 is 12 residues. V lost 9 bases to trimming and J lost 3 bases; unmatched junction nucleotides: 3. The V gene's germline CDR1 is LNHDA and CDR2 SQIVND (reference sequence). CDR3 amino acids: CASGQGIYEQYF. CDR3 nucleotides: TGTGCCAGCGGACAGGGGATCTACGAGCAGTACTTC.

The rearrangement uses TRBV5-1 and TRBJ2-7, with 8 bases that match TRBD2. The V gene's germline CDR1 is SGHRS and CDR2 YFSETQ. This CDR3 spans 17 amino acids. After removal of 3 bases from V and 3 bases from J, the junction contained 14 bases not matched to a gene. CDR3 bases: TGCGCCAGCAGCTCGACAAGCGGGGGAACTGTAATCTACGAGCAGTACTTC. Protein: CASSSTSGGTVIYEQYF. Supplemented by reference TRBV5-1 and TRBJ2-7, the full variable domain reads KAGVTQTPRYLIKTRGQQVTLSCSPISGHRSVSWYQQTPGQGLQFLFEYFSETQRNKGNFPGRFSGRQFSNSRSEMNVSTLELGDSALYLCASSSTSGGTVIYEQYFGPGTRLTVT.

The V and J genes are TRBV4-1 and TRBJ1-2; D is possibly TRBD1 (6 bases). Germline values: CDR1 MGHRA, CDR2 YSYEKL. The length of the CDR3 is 15 residues. Trimming stripped 0 bases from V and 0 bases from J, with 8 bases between. The CDR3 here is CASSQEGGSNYGYTF. The CDR3 DNA follows: TGCGCCAGCAGCCAAGAAGGGGGATCTAACTATGGCTACACCTTC.

V and J are TRBV20-1 and TRBJ2-4; a weak D match, TRBD1 (5 bases). Germline values: CDR1 DFQATT, CDR2 SNEGSKA (reference sequence). This CDR3 has 14 amino acids. Trimming removed 3 bases at V and 0 bases at J, with 9 bases between. In DNA, the CDR3 is TGCAGTGCTAGGGACACCATAGCCAAAAACATTCAGTACTTC. This encodes CSARDTIAKNIQYF.

V and J are TRBV12-3 or TRBV12-4 and TRBJ1-2; 9 bases fit TRBD1. Trimming took 6 bases from V and 4 from J; bases not matched to a gene: 6. The CDR3 runs 14 residues. The CDR3: CASSRDRVFYGYTF. CDR3 DNA sequence: TGTGCCAGCAGCCGGGACAGGGTATTCTATGGCTACACCTTC.

This clonotype was recorded a few times. This chain links TRBV2 with TRBJ2-7, with 14 positions matching TRBD2. This CDR3 spans 15 amino acids. Looked up from germline, CDR1 is SNHLY and CDR2 is FYNNEI. J lost 2 bases, V lost 7 bases, and 4 bases had no gene match. The CDR3 DNA reads as TGTGCCAGCAAGTTGGGACTAGCGGGGGCCTACGAGCAGTACTTC. Protein sequence: CASKLGLAGAYEQYF.

This sequence joins TRBV6-5 and TRBJ2-7; 8 nucleotides line up with TRBD2. Germline V gene sequence: CDR1 MNHEY, CDR2 SVGAGI. The CDR3 contains 13 residues. Trimming removed 7 bases from V and 2 bases from J; junction bases left unmatched: 4. The CDR3 DNA is TGTGCCAGCACGGCGGGGGGCCCCTACGAGCAGTACTTC. This sequence encodes CASTAGGPYEQYF.

In this sample, this clonotype turned up a few times. The V and J genes are TRBV6-2 or TRBV6-3 and TRBJ2-3; 10 bases are shared with TRBD1. Germline V lookup: CDR1 MNHEY, CDR2 SVGEGT. The CDR3 loop spans 14 amino acids. With V trimmed by 5 bases and J by 4 bases, 3 bases remained unmatched. As DNA, the CDR3 is TGTGCCAGCAGTCGACAGGGGGCATCAGATACGCAGTATTTT. Translating it yields CASSRQGASDTQYF.